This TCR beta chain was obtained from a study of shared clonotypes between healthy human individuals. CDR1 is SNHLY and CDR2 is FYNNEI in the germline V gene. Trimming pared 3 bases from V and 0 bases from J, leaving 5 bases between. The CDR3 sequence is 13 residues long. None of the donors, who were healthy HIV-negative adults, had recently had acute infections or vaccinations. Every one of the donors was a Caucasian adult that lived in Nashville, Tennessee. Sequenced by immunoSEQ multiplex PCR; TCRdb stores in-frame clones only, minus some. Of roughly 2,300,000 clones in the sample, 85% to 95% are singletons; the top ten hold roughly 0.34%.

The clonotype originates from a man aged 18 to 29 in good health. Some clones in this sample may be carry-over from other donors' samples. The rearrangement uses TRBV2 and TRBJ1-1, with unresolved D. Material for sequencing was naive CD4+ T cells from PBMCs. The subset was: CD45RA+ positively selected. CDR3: CASSDNLNTEAFF. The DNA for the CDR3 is TGTGCCAGCAGTGACAACTTGAACACTGAAGCTTTCTTT. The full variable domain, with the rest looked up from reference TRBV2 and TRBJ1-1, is EPEVTQTPSHQVTQMGQEVILRCVPISNHLYFYWYRQILGQKVEFLVSFYNNEISEKSEIFDDQFSVERPDGSNFTLKIRSTKLEDSAMYFCASSDNLNTEAFFGQGTRLTVV.